These T cell receptor beta chains were read from a single sample in a study of T-cell reconstitution after alpha-beta-depleted transplantation in children. Each CDR3 protein gets one entry after TCRdb re-called the PCR reads with MiXCR. The table records about 980,000 distinct CDR3 sequences, roughly 29% of them present only once. Source: PBMCs, mostly from graft donor cells, taken 360 days after TCRalphabeta/CD19-depleted stem cell transplant. The source of these receptors is a boy less than two years old who had a stem cell transplant for SCID, so the T cells may come from the graft donor. The CDR3 runs from the conserved cysteine through the conserved F or W. A D gene is named only where the DNA matches it firmly. Clone size appears in some rows only: once, few, many, or a class for an expanded clone.

j_call d_call cdr3_length v_call clone_size cdr3_nt cdr3_aa
TRBJ1-3 TRBD1 14 TRBV20-1 few TGCAGTGCTAGGGCAGGGGGGTCTGGAAACACCATATATTTT CSARAGGSGNTIYF
TRBJ2-2 NA 14 TRBV9 many TGTGCCAGCAGCGTAGAGGGAGGCCGGCGGGAGCTGTTTTTT CASSVEGGRRELFF
TRBJ1-1 TRBD1 15 TRBV5-1 many TGCGCCAGCAGCTCGACAGGGGGCGGGAACACTGAAGCTTTCTTT CASSSTGGGNTEAFF
TRBJ1-2 TRBD1 19 TRBV4-2 NA TGTGCCAGCAGCCAAGATCAGGGGGGACCGGGACCGACCAACTATGGCTACACCTTC CASSQDQGGPGPTNYGYTF
TRBJ1-3 NA 14 TRBV14 NA TGTGCCAGCAGCCAGGGGGCTGTGGGAAACACCATATATTTT CASSQGAVGNTIYF
TRBJ2-5 NA 13 TRBV10-3 NA TGTGCCATCAGTGCCAGGGCTGGGGAGACCCAGTACTTC CAISARAGETQYF
TRBJ1-1 NA 13 TRBV5-6 many TGTGCCAGCAAAGGTCCCCGGGACACTGAAGCTTTCTTT CASKGPRDTEAFF
TRBJ2-3 TRBD2 18 TRBV6-2/TRBV6-3 NA TGTGCCAGCAGTTACTCGATGTTTGCGGGGGGAGGCACAGATACGCAGTATTTT CASSYSMFAGGGTDTQYF
TRBJ2-7 NA 13 TRBV3-1 once TGTGCCAGCAGTCAGGGTTTTGGATGGGAGCAGTACTTC CASSQGFGWEQYF
TRBJ2-5 TRBD1 15 TRBV10-3 few TGTGCCATCAGTGAATACAGGGGAAGCTTAGAGACCCAGTACTTC CAISEYRGSLETQYF
TRBJ2-2 NA 13 TRBV29-1 few TGCAGCGTTGGTAAATTTAACACCGGGGAGCTGTTTTTT CSVGKFNTGELFF
TRBJ2-7 NA 13 TRBV27 NA TGTGCCAGCAGTTTAGGCCCCCACTTCGAGCAGTACTTC CASSLGPHFEQYF
TRBJ2-1 TRBD2 21 TRBV20-1 NA TGCAGTGCTAGAGCAATATGGGTGGGGCCGAGCGGGGTCGGTGGTCTGAATGAGCAGTTCTTC CSARAIWVGPSGVGGLNEQFF
TRBJ1-2 NA 15 TRBV7-3 NA TGTGCCAGCAGCTTAAGGAGGGGGTCTAACTATGGCTACACCTTC CASSLRRGSNYGYTF
TRBJ2-7 TRBD1 15 TRBV7-9 NA TGTGCCAGCAGCTTAGGGACAGGCCTGCCCTACGAGCAGTACTTC CASSLGTGLPYEQYF
TRBJ1-5 TRBD1 19 TRBV20-1 few TGCAGTGCTAGACCAACTCCGGGACAGGGAATTTATAGCAATCAGCCCCAGCATTTT CSARPTPGQGIYSNQPQHF
TRBJ1-2 NA 15 TRBV28 NA TGTGCCAGCAGACCGACGGACACCCCAAACTATGGCTACACCTTC CASRPTDTPNYGYTF
TRBJ2-5 NA 15 TRBV18 NA TGTGCCAGCTCACCTCAAAGGACGTCCTTGGAGACCCAGTACTTC CASSPQRTSLETQYF
TRBJ2-4 NA 14 TRBV20-1 NA TGCAGTGCGGGGACGGATACCCCCCTTGGGAGTCAGTACTTC CSAGTDTPLGSQYF
TRBJ1-5 NA 17 TRBV28 few TGTGCCAGCAGTTTATGGACTAAGCATAATAGCAATCAGCCCCAGCATTTT CASSLWTKHNSNQPQHF
TRBJ1-4 NA 15 TRBV11-1 NA TGTGCCAGCAGCCAACACAGGGTCTCGAATGAAAAACTGTTTTTT CASSQHRVSNEKLFF
TRBJ2-3 TRBD2 15 TRBV7-2 NA TGTGCCAGCAGCTTAGGTAGCGGGGCCGGAGATACGCAGTATTTT CASSLGSGAGDTQYF
TRBJ2-3 TRBD1 15 TRBV6-5 NA TGTGCCAGCAGTTACTCTTACAGGGGCGCAGATACGCAGTATTTT CASSYSYRGADTQYF
TRBJ2-5 NA 17 TRBV2 NA TGTGCCAGCAGTGTGGGGCACAGTCGGGAGTACCAAGAGACCCAGTACTTC CASSVGHSREYQETQYF
TRBJ2-4 NA 17 TRBV20-1 few TGCTGTGCCCTCCCCGGTTCTAATACTATAGCCAAAAACATTCAGTACTTC CCALPGSNTIAKNIQYF
TRBJ2-3 NA 15 TRBV3-1 few TGTGCCAGCAGCCAAGTACCGGAGTCCACAGATACGCAGTATTTT CASSQVPESTDTQYF
TRBJ2-3 TRBD1 16 TRBV7-3 few TGTGCCAGCAGCTTAAAGGGACAGGGGGCCACAGATACGCAGTATTTT CASSLKGQGATDTQYF
TRBJ2-3 TRBD2 16 TRBV12-3/TRBV12-4 few TGTGCCAGCAGTCCCATAGCGGGGGCCCGCACAGATACGCAGTATTTT CASSPIAGARTDTQYF
TRBJ2-7 TRBD1 13 TRBV5-1 NA TGCGCCAGCAGCCCGGGACAGCTACACGAGCAGTACTTC CASSPGQLHEQYF
TRBJ2-5 NA 13 TRBV20-1 few TGCAGTGCTAGATCCCAGAACCAAGAGACCCAGTACTTC CSARSQNQETQYF
TRBJ1-1 TRBD1 14 TRBV7-3 NA TGTGCCAGCAGCTCCTCGGGACAGGGGGCTGAAGCTTTCTTT CASSSSGQGAEAFF
TRBJ1-2 NA 14 TRBV28 NA TGTGCCAGCAGTTTACAAGCAGGGTTGTATGGCTACACCTTC CASSLQAGLYGYTF
TRBJ1-1 NA 14 TRBV6-1 NA TGTGCCACTCGACTCGCGCGCCCGAACACTGAAGCTTTCTTT CATRLARPNTEAFF
TRBJ2-3 TRBD2 16 TRBV20-1 NA TGCAGTGCTAGAGTCCTAGCGGGGGCGGTCACAGATACGCAGTATTTT CSARVLAGAVTDTQYF
TRBJ2-4 TRBD1 16 TRBV5-5 NA TGTGCCAGCAGCTTGTCCATGACAGGGGAGGTGAACATTCAGTACTTC CASSLSMTGEVNIQYF
TRBJ2-1 NA 14 TRBV3-1 NA TGTGCCAGCAGCCAAAATCGGCAGTACAATGAGCAGTTCTTC CASSQNRQYNEQFF
TRBJ2-1 TRBD2 19 TRBV18 few TGTGCCAGCTTACCCACTCTAGCGGCCAGCTCTATCTCCTACAATGAGCAGTTCTTC CASLPTLAASSISYNEQFF
TRBJ2-3 NA 17 TRBV7-8 many TGTGCCAGCAGCTTAGAGCTGCTAGCTGGGGCAACAGATACGCAGTATTTT CASSLELLAGATDTQYF
TRBJ2-3 TRBD1 14 TRBV7-9 NA TGTGCCAGCAGCTCATCCCGACAGGGGGATACGCAGTATTTT CASSSSRQGDTQYF
TRBJ2-1 TRBD2 19 TRBV5-1 few TGCGCCAGCAGCTTGGGGCTAGCGGGGGGAGGAGGATCCTACAATGAGCAGTTCTTC CASSLGLAGGGGSYNEQFF
TRBJ2-1 NA 14 TRBV2 NA TGTGCCAGCGCTGGGCCTCCCGGTTACAATGAGCAGTTCTTC CASAGPPGYNEQFF
TRBJ2-2 NA 12 TRBV20-1 NA TGCAGTGCCCCGAGAGACACCGGGGAGCTGTTTTTT CSAPRDTGELFF
TRBJ1-1 NA 15 TRBV7-2 few TGTGCCAGCAGCCCCCGGACCCTAGGGAACACTGAAGCTTTCTTT CASSPRTLGNTEAFF
TRBJ2-7 NA 15 TRBV6-2/TRBV6-3 NA TGTGCCAGCAGTTACTCGAAGCAGGCCCACTACGAGCAGTACTTC CASSYSKQAHYEQYF
TRBJ2-4 NA 14 TRBV12-3/TRBV12-4 few TGTGCCAGCAGTTTCGAAGTAGGGGGGAACATTCAGTACTTC CASSFEVGGNIQYF
TRBJ1-2 TRBD1 13 TRBV29-1 NA TGCAGCGCACGACAGGGGGCTAACTATGGCTACACCTTC CSARQGANYGYTF
TRBJ2-3 TRBD2 18 TRBV7-6 NA TGTGCCAGCAGCTTAAGGGAGCGGGGGAGACAGAGCACAGATACGCAGTATTTT CASSLRERGRQSTDTQYF
TRBJ2-7 NA 13 TRBV20-1 many TGCAGTGCCCGGCCCGTAAATAGCCACGAGCAGTACTTC CSARPVNSHEQYF
TRBJ2-7 TRBD1 16 TRBV4-1 few TGCGCCAGCAGCCAAGAATTGGGGACAGGGAGATACGAGCAGTACTTC CASSQELGTGRYEQYF
TRBJ1-2 NA 13 TRBV7-2 NA TGTGCCAGCAGCCTCACTGACAGATACGGCTACACCTTC CASSLTDRYGYTF
TRBJ2-2 NA 17 TRBV12-3/TRBV12-4 few TGTGCCAGCAGTCCCCCAACCGGGACACCCAACACCGGGGAGCTGTTTTTT CASSPPTGTPNTGELFF
TRBJ1-2 TRBD1 15 TRBV5-1 NA TGCGCCAGCAGCCCGGGACAGGGAAATTCGAATGGCTACACCTTC CASSPGQGNSNGYTF
TRBJ2-5 NA 15 TRBV7-9 NA TGTGCCAGCAGCTTAAACCTCCAGGAGAAAGAGACCCAGTACTTC CASSLNLQEKETQYF
TRBJ2-3 NA 16 TRBV4-2 few TGTGCCAGCAGCCAAGCGGCTAGCGTTCGGACAGATACGCAGTATTTT CASSQAASVRTDTQYF
TRBJ2-3 NA 13 TRBV20-1 NA TGCAGTGCCTTTAGGACTGGGTCAGATACGCAGTATTTT CSAFRTGSDTQYF